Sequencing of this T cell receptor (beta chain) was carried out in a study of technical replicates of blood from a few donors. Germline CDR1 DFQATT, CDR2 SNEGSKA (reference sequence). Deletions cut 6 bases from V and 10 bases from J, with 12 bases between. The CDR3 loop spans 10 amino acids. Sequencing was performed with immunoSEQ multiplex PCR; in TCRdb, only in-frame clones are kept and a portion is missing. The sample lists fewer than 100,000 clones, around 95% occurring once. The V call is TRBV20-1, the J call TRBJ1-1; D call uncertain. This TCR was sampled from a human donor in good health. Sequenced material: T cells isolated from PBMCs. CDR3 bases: TGCAGTGCCCGCGTCGGAGTAGCTTTCTTT. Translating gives CSARVGVAFF.